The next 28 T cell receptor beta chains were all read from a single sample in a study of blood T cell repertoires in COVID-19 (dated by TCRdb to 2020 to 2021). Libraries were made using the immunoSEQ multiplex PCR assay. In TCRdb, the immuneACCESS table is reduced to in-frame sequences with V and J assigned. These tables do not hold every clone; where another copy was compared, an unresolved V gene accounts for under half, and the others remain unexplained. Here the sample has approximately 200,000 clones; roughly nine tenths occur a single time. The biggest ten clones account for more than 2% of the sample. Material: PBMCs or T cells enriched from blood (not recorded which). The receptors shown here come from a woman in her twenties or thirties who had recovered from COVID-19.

The chain's CDR3 is CASHPLSGNPNQPQHF. In DNA, the CDR3 is TGTGCCAGTCATCCTCTCTCAGGAAACCCCAATCAGCCCCAGCATTTT. The rearrangement links TRBV27 to TRBJ1-5; D gene unclear. Trimming left V 9 bases short and J 3 bases short, with 21 bases between. CDR3 size: 16 residues. Germline assignment: CDR1 MNHEY and CDR2 SMNVEV (reference sequence).

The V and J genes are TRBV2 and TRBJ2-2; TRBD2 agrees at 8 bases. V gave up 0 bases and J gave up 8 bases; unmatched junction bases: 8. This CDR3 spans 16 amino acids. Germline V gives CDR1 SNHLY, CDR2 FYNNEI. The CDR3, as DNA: TGTGCCAGCAGTGAAGCGCCCTCGGGAGGGTGGGGGGAGCTGTTTTTT. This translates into CASSEAPSGGWGELFF.

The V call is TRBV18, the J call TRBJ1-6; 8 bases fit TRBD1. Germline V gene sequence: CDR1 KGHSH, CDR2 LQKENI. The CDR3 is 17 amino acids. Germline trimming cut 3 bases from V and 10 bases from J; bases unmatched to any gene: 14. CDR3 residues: CASSPRQGSTLGSPLHF. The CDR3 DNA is TGTGCCAGCTCACCTCGACAGGGGTCCACCTTAGGATCACCCCTCCACTTT. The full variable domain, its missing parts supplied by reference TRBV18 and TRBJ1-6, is NAGVMQNPRHLVRRRGQEARLRCSPMKGHSHVYWYRQLPEEGLKFMVYLQKENIIDESGMPKERFSAEFPKEGPSILRIQQVVRGDSAAYFCASSPRQGSTLGSPLHFGNGTRLTVT.

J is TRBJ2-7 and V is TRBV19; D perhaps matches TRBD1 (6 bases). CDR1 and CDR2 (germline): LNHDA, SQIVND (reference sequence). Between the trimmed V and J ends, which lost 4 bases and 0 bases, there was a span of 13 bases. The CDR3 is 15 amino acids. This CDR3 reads CASSTGPGHSYEQYF. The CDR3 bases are TGTGCCAGTAGTACGGGACCGGGACACTCCTACGAGCAGTACTTC.

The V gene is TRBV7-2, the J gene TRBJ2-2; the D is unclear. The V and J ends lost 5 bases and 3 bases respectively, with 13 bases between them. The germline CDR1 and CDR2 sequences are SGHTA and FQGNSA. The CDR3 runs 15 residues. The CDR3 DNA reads TGTGCCAGCAGCCTAGACGGTCTTTACACCGGGGAGCTGTTTTTT. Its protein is CASSLDGLYTGELFF.

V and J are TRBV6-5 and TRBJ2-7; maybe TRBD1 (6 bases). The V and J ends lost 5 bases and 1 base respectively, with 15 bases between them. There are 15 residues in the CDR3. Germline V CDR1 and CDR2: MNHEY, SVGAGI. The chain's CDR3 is CASSRQGILSYEQYF. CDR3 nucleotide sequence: TGTGCCAGCAGTCGGCAGGGGATTCTTTCCTACGAGCAGTACTTC.

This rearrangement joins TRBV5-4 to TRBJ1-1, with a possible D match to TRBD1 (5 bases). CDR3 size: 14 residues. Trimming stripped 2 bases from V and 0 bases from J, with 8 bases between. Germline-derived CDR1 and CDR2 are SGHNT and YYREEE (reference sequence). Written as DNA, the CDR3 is TGTGCCAGCAGCTTTCGACAGCTGAACACTGAAGCTTTCTTT. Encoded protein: CASSFRQLNTEAFF.

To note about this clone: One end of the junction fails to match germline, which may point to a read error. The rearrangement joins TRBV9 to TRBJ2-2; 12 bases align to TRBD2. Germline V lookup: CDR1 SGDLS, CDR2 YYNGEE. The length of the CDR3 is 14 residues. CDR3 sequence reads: CASSETSGGAGLVF. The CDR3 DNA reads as TGTGCCAGCAGCGAGACTAGCGGGGGTGCCGGGTTGGTTTTT. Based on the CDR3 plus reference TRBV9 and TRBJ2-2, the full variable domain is DSGVTQTPKHLITATGQRVTLRCSPRSGDLSVYWYQQSLDQGLQFLIQYYNGEERAKGNILERFSAQQFPDLHSELNLSSLELGDSALYFCASSETSGGAGLVFGEGSRLTVL.

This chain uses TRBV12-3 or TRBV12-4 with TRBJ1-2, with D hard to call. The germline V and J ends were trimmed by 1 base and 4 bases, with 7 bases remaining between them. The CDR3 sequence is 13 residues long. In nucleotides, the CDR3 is TGTGCCAGCAGTTTAGTATCCAGCTATGGCTACACCTTC. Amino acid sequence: CASSLVSSYGYTF.

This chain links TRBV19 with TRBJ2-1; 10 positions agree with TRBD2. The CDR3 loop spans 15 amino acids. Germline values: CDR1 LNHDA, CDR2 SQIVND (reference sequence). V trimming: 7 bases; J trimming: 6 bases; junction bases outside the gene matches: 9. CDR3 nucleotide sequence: TGTGCCAGTACCGATTATAGCGGGAGGTCCAATGAGCAGTTCTTC. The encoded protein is CASTDYSGRSNEQFF.

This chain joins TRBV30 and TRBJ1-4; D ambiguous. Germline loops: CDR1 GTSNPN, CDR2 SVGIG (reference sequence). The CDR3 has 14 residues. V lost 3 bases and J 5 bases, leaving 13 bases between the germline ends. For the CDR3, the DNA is TGTGCCTGGAGGACTGCTATGCCGAATGAAAAACTGTTTTTT. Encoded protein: CAWRTAMPNEKLFF.

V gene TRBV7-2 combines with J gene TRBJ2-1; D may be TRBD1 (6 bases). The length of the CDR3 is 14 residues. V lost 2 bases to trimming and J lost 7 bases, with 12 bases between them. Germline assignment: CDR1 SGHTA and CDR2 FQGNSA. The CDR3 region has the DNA TGTGCCAGCAGCTTATCCTCAGGGGCTAATGAGCAGTTCTTC. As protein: CASSLSSGANEQFF.

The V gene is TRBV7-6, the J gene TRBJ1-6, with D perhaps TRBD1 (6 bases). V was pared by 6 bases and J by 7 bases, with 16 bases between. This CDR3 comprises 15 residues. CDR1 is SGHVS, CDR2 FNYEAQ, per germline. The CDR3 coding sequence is TGTGCCAGCAGTACCTTGGCGGGGGCAAATTCACCCCTCCACTTT. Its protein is CASSTLAGANSPLHF.

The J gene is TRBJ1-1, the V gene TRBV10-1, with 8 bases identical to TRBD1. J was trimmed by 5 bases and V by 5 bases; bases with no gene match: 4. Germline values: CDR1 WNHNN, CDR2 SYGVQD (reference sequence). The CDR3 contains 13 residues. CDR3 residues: CASSCTGGTEAFF. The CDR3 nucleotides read TGCGCCAGCAGTTGCACAGGGGGGACTGAAGCTTTCTTT.

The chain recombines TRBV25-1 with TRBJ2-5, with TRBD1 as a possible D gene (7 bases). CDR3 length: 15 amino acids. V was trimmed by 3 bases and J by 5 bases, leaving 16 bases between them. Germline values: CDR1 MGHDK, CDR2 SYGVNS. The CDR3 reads CASSDAGGIMETQYF. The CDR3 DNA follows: TGTGCCAGCAGTGATGCAGGGGGGATCATGGAGACCCAGTACTTC.

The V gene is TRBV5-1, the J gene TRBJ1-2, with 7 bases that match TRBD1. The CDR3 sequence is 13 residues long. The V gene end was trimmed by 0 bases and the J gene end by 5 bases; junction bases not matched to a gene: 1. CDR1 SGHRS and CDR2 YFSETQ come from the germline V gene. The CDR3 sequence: CASSLGTGYGYTF. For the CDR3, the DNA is TGCGCCAGCAGCTTGGGGACAGGATATGGCTACACCTTC. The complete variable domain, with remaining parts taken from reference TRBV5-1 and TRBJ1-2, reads KAGVTQTPRYLIKTRGQQVTLSCSPISGHRSVSWYQQTPGQGLQFLFEYFSETQRNKGNFPGRFSGRQFSNSRSEMNVSTLELGDSALYLCASSLGTGYGYTFGSGTRLTVV.

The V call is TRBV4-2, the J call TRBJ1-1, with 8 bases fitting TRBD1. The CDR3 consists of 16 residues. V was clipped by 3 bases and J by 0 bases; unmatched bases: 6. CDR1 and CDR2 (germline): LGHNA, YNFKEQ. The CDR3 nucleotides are TGTGCCAGCAGCCAGGCACACAGGGGGGTGAACACTGAAGCTTTCTTT. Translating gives CASSQAHRGVNTEAFF.

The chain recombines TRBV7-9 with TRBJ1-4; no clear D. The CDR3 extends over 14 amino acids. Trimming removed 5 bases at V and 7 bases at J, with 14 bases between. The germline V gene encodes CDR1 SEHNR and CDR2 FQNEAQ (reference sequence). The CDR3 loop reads CASSQLVTGEKLFF. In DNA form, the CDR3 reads TGTGCCAGCAGCCAATTGGTGACGGGTGAAAAACTGTTTTTT.

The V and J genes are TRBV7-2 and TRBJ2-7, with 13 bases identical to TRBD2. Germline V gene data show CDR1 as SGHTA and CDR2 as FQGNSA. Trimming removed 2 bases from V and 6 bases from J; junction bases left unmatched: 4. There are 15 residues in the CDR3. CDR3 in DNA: TGTGCCAGCAGCTTATTGGGACTAGCGGGACCCGAGCAGTACTTC. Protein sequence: CASSLLGLAGPEQYF.

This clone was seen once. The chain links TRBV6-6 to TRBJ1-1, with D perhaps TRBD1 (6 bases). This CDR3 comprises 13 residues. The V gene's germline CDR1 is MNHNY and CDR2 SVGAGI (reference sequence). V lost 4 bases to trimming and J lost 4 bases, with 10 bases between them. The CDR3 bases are TGTGCCAGCAGTTCGGCGGGGGCCACTGAAGCTTTCTTT. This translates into CASSSAGATEAFF.

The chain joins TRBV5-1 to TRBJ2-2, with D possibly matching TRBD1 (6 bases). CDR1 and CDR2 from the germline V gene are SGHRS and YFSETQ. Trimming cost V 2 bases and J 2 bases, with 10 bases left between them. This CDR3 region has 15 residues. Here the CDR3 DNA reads TGCGCCAGCAGCTTCCGGGACACTAACACCGGGGAGCTGTTTTTT. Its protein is CASSFRDTNTGELFF.

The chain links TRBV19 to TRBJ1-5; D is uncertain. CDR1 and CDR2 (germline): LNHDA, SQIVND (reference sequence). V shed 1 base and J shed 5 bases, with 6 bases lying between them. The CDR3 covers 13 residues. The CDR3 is CASSIGLDQPQHF. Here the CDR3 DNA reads TGTGCCAGTAGTATAGGGCTGGATCAGCCCCAGCATTTT.

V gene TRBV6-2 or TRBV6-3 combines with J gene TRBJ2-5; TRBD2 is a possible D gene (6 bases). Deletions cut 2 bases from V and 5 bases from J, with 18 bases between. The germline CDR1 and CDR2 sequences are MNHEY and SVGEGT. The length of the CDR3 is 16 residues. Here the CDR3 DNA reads TGTGCCAGCAGTTACCCTATAACAGTGGGGAGGGAGACCCAGTACTTC. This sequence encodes CASSYPITVGRETQYF.

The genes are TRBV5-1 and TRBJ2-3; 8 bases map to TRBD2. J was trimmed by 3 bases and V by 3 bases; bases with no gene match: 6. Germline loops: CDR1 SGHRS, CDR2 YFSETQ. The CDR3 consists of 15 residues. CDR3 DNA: TGCGCCAGCAGCTGGACCGGGACTAGAACAGATACGCAGTATTTT. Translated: CASSWTGTRTDTQYF.

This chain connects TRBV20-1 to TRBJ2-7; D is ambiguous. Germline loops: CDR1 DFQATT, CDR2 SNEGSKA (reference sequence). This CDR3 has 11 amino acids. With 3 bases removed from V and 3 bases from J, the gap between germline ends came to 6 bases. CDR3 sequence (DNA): TGCAGTGCTAGTTCCAGCTACGAGCAGTACTTC. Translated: CSASSSYEQYF.

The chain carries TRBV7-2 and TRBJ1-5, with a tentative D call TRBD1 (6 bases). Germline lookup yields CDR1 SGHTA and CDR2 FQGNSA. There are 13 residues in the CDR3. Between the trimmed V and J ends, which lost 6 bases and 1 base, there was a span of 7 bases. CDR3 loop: CASRGQSNQPQHF. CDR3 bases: TGTGCCAGCAGAGGACAGAGCAATCAGCCCCAGCATTTT.

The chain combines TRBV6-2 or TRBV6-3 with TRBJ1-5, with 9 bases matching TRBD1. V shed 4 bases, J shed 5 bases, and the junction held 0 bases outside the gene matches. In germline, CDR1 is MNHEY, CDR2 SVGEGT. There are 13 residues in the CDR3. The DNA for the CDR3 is TGTGCCAGCAGTTGGACAGGGGATCAGCCCCAGCATTTT. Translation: CASSWTGDQPQHF.

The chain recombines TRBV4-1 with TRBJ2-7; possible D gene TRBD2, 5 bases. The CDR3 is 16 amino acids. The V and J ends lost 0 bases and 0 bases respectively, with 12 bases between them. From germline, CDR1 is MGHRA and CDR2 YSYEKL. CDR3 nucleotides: TGCGCCAGCAGCCAAGATCGATCAGCGGCCTCCTACGAGCAGTACTTC. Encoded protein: CASSQDRSAASYEQYF.